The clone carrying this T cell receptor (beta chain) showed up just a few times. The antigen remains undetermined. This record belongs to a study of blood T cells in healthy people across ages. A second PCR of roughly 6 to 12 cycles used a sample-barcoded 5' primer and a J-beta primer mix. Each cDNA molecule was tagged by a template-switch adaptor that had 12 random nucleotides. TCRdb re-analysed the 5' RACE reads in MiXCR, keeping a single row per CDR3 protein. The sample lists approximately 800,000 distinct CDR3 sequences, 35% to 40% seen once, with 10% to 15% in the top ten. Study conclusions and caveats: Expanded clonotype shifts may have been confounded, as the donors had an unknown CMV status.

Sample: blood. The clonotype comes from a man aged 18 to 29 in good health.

CDR3 sequence reads: CASSQDGTGVRNEQFF. For the CDR3, the DNA is TGCGCCAGCAGCCAAGATGGAACAGGCGTTAGGAATGAGCAGTTCTTC. The rearrangement uses TRBV4-3 and TRBJ2-1; the D gene is possibly TRBD1 (5 bases). Germline CDR1 LGHNA, CDR2 YSLEER. Deletions cut 0 bases from V and 7 bases from J, with 16 bases between. The CDR3 spans 16 residues.